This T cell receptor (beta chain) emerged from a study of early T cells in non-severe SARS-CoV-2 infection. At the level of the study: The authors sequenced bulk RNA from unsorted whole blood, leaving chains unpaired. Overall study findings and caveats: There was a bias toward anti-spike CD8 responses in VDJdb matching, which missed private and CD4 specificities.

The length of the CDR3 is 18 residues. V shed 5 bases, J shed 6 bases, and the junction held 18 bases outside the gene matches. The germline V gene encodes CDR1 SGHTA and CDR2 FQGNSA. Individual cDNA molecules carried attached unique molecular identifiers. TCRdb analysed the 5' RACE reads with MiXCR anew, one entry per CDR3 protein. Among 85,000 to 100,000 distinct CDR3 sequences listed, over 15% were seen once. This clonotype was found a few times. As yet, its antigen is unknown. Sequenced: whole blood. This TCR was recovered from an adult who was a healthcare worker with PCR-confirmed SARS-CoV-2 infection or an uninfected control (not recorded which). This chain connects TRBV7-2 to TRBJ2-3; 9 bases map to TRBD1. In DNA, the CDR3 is TGTGCCAGCAGCGTCGTGGGTCCGGGACAGGGTCTGGGGGATACGCAGTATTTT. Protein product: CASSVVGPGQGLGDTQYF. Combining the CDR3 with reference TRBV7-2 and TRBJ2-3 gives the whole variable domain GAGVSQSPSNKVTEKGKDVELRCDPISGHTALYWYRQSLGQGLEFLIYFQGNSAPDKSGLPSDRFSAERTGGSVSTLTIQRTQQEDSAVYLCASSVVGPGQGLGDTQYFGPGTRLTVL.